This TCR beta chain was sequenced for a study of T cell repertoires in cytomegalovirus infection. This clonotype was observed at least ten times. TCRdb re-called the reads through MiXCR, storing one row per CDR3 protein. Among 76,000 or so distinct CDR3 sequences listed, around 3.4% were seen once. The CDR3 has 13 residues. V lost 7 bases to trimming and J lost 4 bases, with 16 bases between them. Germline values: CDR1 SQVTM, CDR2 ANQGSEA. The chain links TRBV29-1 to TRBJ1-1; weak D call: TRBD1 (5 bases). Sequenced: PBMCs. This clonotype originated in a human donor in good health (CMV status not recorded). Some clones in this sample may be carry-over from other donors' samples. The CDR3 sequence: CSARTGDGTEAFF. In DNA, the CDR3 is TGCAGCGCACGGACGGGGGATGGCACTGAAGCTTTCTTT.